The rows below give T cell receptor beta chains drawn from one sample of a study of human T cells and chemical hapten exposure. TCRdb reanalysed the RACE reads using MiXCR and keeps one entry per CDR3 protein. The sample lists about 190,000 distinct CDR3 sequences, about 22% occurring once. Sequencing used whole blood, obtained in connection with sensitization to the hapten diphenylcyclopropenone (DPC). The receptors were sampled from a woman aged 40 to 50 with alopecia areata. Some clones in this sample may be carry-over from other donors' samples. CDR3s include the opening cysteine and the closing phenylalanine or tryptophan. D genes are given only for firm matches. Only some rows state a clone size, as once, few, many or a class for expanded clones.

V,D,J,size,length,CDR3,DNA
TRBV27,-,TRBJ1-5,few,13,CASSYGVGGPQHF,TGTGCCAGCAGTTATGGGGTTGGGGGGCCCCAGCATTTT
TRBV10-3,-,TRBJ1-1,many,14,CAIRGITGPEEAFF,TGTGCCATCAGGGGAATTACAGGGCCGGAGGAAGCTTTCTTT
TRBV2,-,TRBJ1-5,-,13,CASRNIRDQPQHF,TGTGCCAGCAGAAATATCCGGGATCAGCCCCAGCATTTT
TRBV29-1,-,TRBJ2-1,-,15,CSVEGGGSSYNEQFF,TGCAGCGTTGAGGGGGGCGGGAGCTCCTACAATGAGCAGTTCTTC
TRBV5-5,-,TRBJ1-1,-,15,CASSLMSGELTEAFF,TGTGCCAGCAGCTTGATGTCAGGGGAGTTAACTGAAGCTTTCTTT
TRBV30,-,TRBJ1-1,-,14,CAWSLTPTNTEAFF,TGTGCCTGGAGCCTGACACCTACGAACACTGAAGCTTTCTTT
TRBV20-1,TRBD1,TRBJ2-5,-,13,CSARSRGQETQYF,TGCAGTGCTAGAAGCAGGGGACAGGAGACCCAGTACTTC
TRBV4-3,TRBD1,TRBJ1-2,-,14,CASSQRQGKGGYTF,TGCGCCAGCAGCCAAAGACAGGGGAAGGGTGGCTACACCTTC
TRBV7-9,-,TRBJ2-3,many,13,CASSSQSTDTQYF,TGTGCCAGCAGCTCTCAAAGCACAGATACGCAGTATTTT
TRBV7-2,-,TRBJ2-5,-,13,CASSLGQRETQYF,TGTGCCAGCAGCTTAGGACAGAGAGAGACCCAGTACTTC
TRBV5-1,TRBD1,TRBJ2-2,few,16,CASSLVAGGGTGELFF,TGCGCCAGCAGCTTGGTGGCAGGGGGCGGTACCGGGGAGCTGTTTTTT
TRBV29-1,TRBD2,TRBJ2-3,few,14,CSATGTSGPDTQYF,TGCAGCGCCACCGGGACTAGCGGTCCAGATACGCAGTATTTT
TRBV10-3,-,TRBJ2-5,-,12,CAIARDSQTQYF,TGTGCCATCGCCCGAGACAGCCAGACCCAGTACTTC
TRBV6-2/TRBV6-3,TRBD1,TRBJ2-5,-,15,CASRTDRGRVETLYF,TGTGCCAGCAGAACCGACAGGGGGCGGGTGGAGACCCTGTACTTC
TRBV29-1,TRBD1,TRBJ1-5,-,13,CSVEVSGGQPQHF,TGCAGCGTTGAAGTGTCAGGGGGCCAGCCCCAGCATTTT
TRBV4-3,TRBD2,TRBJ2-5,-,16,CASSSKSHGREETQYF,TGCGCCAGCAGCTCTAAATCGCACGGGAGGGAAGAGACCCAGTACTTC
TRBV27,-,TRBJ1-2,-,13,CASRPAGEAGYTF,TGTGCCAGCAGACCCGCAGGGGAGGCTGGCTACACCTTC
TRBV29-1,TRBD2,TRBJ2-1,few,15,CSVSKLAGGPYEQFF,TGCAGCGTTTCTAAACTAGCGGGAGGGCCTTATGAGCAGTTCTTC
TRBV4-3,-,TRBJ2-1,-,14,CASSQERGFGGQFF,TGCGCCAGCAGCCAGGAAAGGGGCTTCGGGGGGCAGTTCTTC
TRBV29-1,TRBD2,TRBJ2-1,few,14,CSESSGRANNEQFF,TGCAGCGAGTCTAGCGGGAGGGCAAATAATGAGCAGTTCTTC
TRBV27,TRBD1,TRBJ2-7,few,11,CASSLLDREYF,TGTGCCAGCAGTTTATTGGACAGGGAGTACTTC
TRBV7-2,-,TRBJ2-7,-,14,CASSLEGRDYEQYF,TGTGCCAGCAGCTTAGAAGGCAGGGACTACGAGCAGTACTTC
TRBV6-1,-,TRBJ2-1,-,16,CASSQAGDPSYNEQFF,TGTGCCAGCAGTCAGGCAGGGGACCCCTCCTACAATGAGCAGTTCTTC